The rows below give T cell receptor beta chains drawn from one sample of a study of response to subunit inactivated influenza vaccine. Via MiXCR, TCRdb re-called the RT-PCR reads, giving one row per CDR3 protein. In the table there are about 650,000 distinct CDR3 sequences, approximately 14% of which are singletons. The source was PBMCs from blood, collected about 14 days before vaccination. These receptors were collected from a man between 45 and 60 years old who received an inactivated influenza vaccine. Both conserved end residues are part of each CDR3. Fields, in order: clone size, J gene, V gene, D gene, CDR3 DNA, CDR3 protein. The D gene is left open where the match is weak. Where a row states a size, it is once, few, many or the class of an expanded clone; other rows omit it.

>.|TRBJ2-7|TRBV5-1|.
TGCGCCAGCAGCTTTGGTAGCTGGGACCAAGAGGGAGGCGAGCAGTACTTC
CASSFGSWDQEGGEQYF
>.|TRBJ2-7|TRBV29-1|TRBD1
TGCAGCGTTGAAGATCGGGGTCAGGGGGACGAGCAGTACTTC
CSVEDRGQGDEQYF
>.|TRBJ2-3|TRBV2|TRBD2
TGTGCCAGCAGGGCGACTAGCGGACGCACAGATACGCAGTATTTT
CASRATSGRTDTQYF
>.|TRBJ1-2|TRBV9|.
TGTGCCAGCGCAGGTGGGGGGAATCGGTATGGCTACACCTTC
CASAGGGNRYGYTF
>few|TRBJ2-1|TRBV29-1|TRBD2
TGCAGCGTTGAACGGGGACTAGCGGGGGGGCTTGAGCAGTTCTTC
CSVERGLAGGLEQFF
>few|TRBJ1-6|TRBV27|.
TGTGCCAGCAGTTCCTTGACAGAAAGCTCCTATAATTCACCCCTCCACTTT
CASSSLTESSYNSPLHF
>once|TRBJ1-3|TRBV30|.
TGTGCCTGGAGTACAACGAACACCATATATTTT
CAWSTTNTIYF
>.|TRBJ2-2|TRBV4-2|.
TGTGCCAGCAGCCAAGTGCAGGGGTTCACCGGGGAGCTGTTTTTT
CASSQVQGFTGELFF
>few|TRBJ2-7|TRBV5-5|.
TGTGCCAGCAGCTTCGGAGTAGCGAACGAGCAGTACTTC
CASSFGVANEQYF
>many|TRBJ1-5|TRBV20-1|TRBD1
TGCAGTGCTAGACCCACAGGGGAGCAGCCCCAGCATTTT
CSARPTGEQPQHF
>few|TRBJ2-2|TRBV7-9|.
TGTGCCAGCATGACTAGAGTTCGGACCGGGGAGCTGTTTTTT
CASMTRVRTGELFF
>.|TRBJ1-4|TRBV12-3/TRBV12-4|.
TGTGCCAGCAGTGCGATGGACAGTCAGGAAAAACTGTTTTTT
CASSAMDSQEKLFF
>.|TRBJ2-1|TRBV5-1|TRBD1
TGCGCCAGCAGGCGGGCCGGGACAGGGGGCCTAATTCCCCTCAATGAGCAGTTCTTC
CASRRAGTGGLIPLNEQFF
>few|TRBJ2-5|TRBV5-1|TRBD2
TGCGCCAGCAGACCGGGACTAGCTTCAGAGACCCAGTACTTC
CASRPGLASETQYF
>many|TRBJ1-6|TRBV7-8|.
TGTGCCAGCAGCACATCTAAGTGGGGTAATAATTCACCCCTCCACTTT
CASSTSKWGNNSPLHF
>.|TRBJ2-7|TRBV5-1|TRBD1
TGCGCCAGCAGCTTACAGGGGGCTGGCTACGAGCAGTACTTC
CASSLQGAGYEQYF
>.|TRBJ2-1|TRBV9|TRBD2
TGTGCCAGCAGCGTAGTCGGCGGGAGGGCCTACAATGAGCAGTTCTTC
CASSVVGGRAYNEQFF
>few|TRBJ2-2|TRBV4-1|.
TGCGCCAGCAGCCAAGATCTGGAGAGTTCGAACACCGGGGAGCTGTTTTTT
CASSQDLESSNTGELFF
>few|TRBJ2-2|TRBV27|.
TGTGCCAGCAAGGGACCGGTCGGGGCCGGGGAGCTGTTTTTT
CASKGPVGAGELFF
>many|TRBJ1-2|TRBV4-2|.
TGTGCCAGCAGCCAAGTGTCCGGGAGGGGGAACTATGGCTACACCTTC
CASSQVSGRGNYGYTF
>.|TRBJ2-2|TRBV4-3|TRBD2
TGCGCCAGCAGCCAACCCGGACTAGCGGGAGTACAGGGGACCGGGGAGCTGTTTTTT
CASSQPGLAGVQGTGELFF
>.|TRBJ2-3|TRBV7-4|.
TGTGCCAGCAGCTTATTTTTAAAGGGCTATACGCAGTATTTT
CASSLFLKGYTQYF
>.|TRBJ2-2|TRBV7-9|TRBD1
TGTGCCAGCAGTCAGGGGGCCTTTTCGAACACCGGGGAGCTGTTTTTT
CASSQGAFSNTGELFF
>few|TRBJ1-6|TRBV4-1|.
TGCGCCAGCAGCCACCCCGGACAGAACCTAAACAATTCACCCCTCCACTTT
CASSHPGQNLNNSPLHF
>.|TRBJ2-3|TRBV29-1|.
TGCAGCGCCCTCAGGTCACAAACCATAGATACGCAGTATTTT
CSALRSQTIDTQYF
>.|TRBJ2-3|TRBV7-8|.
TGTGCCAGCAGCTTAGATGGCAGGGGGGCTTTAGATACGCAGTATTTT
CASSLDGRGALDTQYF
>.|TRBJ1-1|TRBV20-1|.
TGCAGTGCTAGAGTGGGATCGGCAGGGACGAACACTGAAGCTTTCTTT
CSARVGSAGTNTEAFF
>.|TRBJ1-4|TRBV12-3/TRBV12-4|.
TGTGCCAGCAGTTTAGGCGGGGTCACTAATGAAAAACTGTTTTTT
CASSLGGVTNEKLFF
>.|TRBJ2-5|TRBV5-1|TRBD2
TGCGCCAGCAGCTTTGTGGGCTCAGCGGGGGAGACCCAGTACTTC
CASSFVGSAGETQYF
>.|TRBJ1-5|TRBV6-1|.
TGTGCCAGCAGTCCCGCCCCCAATCAGCCCCAGCATTTT
CASSPAPNQPQHF
>few|TRBJ2-3|TRBV10-3|.
TGTGCCATCAGTATCCGCGGAAGGGGCCGGGAAGATACGCAGTATTTT
CAISIRGRGREDTQYF
>.|TRBJ2-3|TRBV20-1|.
TGCAGTGCGACACCTCCCCAGGGGGGTACGCAGTATTTT
CSATPPQGGTQYF
>.|TRBJ1-5|TRBV23-1|TRBD1
TGCGCCAGCAGTCACCTCCGGACAGGGTTAAGCAATCAGCCCCAGCATTTT
CASSHLRTGLSNQPQHF
>.|TRBJ2-1|TRBV20-1|.
TGCAGTGCTAGGAGGGGGGCCGGAGACAATGAGCAGTTCTTC
CSARRGAGDNEQFF
>.|TRBJ2-7|TRBV4-1|.
TGCGCCAGCAGCCAAGTCGTCAGGGCAAACGAGCAGTACTTC
CASSQVVRANEQYF
>.|TRBJ1-2|TRBV20-1|.
TGCAGTGCTACGTTACCCCTTAACTATGGCTACACCTTC
CSATLPLNYGYTF
>few|TRBJ2-3|TRBV20-1|TRBD2
TGCAGTGCTACGGGACTAGTGATGACAGATACGCAGTATTTT
CSATGLVMTDTQYF
>few|TRBJ2-7|TRBV5-6|.
TGTGCCAGCAGCGTAGACAGATGGTCCTACGAGCAGTACTTC
CASSVDRWSYEQYF
>.|TRBJ2-2|TRBV20-1|.
TGCAGTGCCACGGACGGATCGAACACCGGGGAGCTGTTTTTT
CSATDGSNTGELFF
>few|TRBJ2-3|TRBV15|.
TGTGCCACCAGCAGAGATTTGTCAGATACGCAGTATTTT
CATSRDLSDTQYF
>.|TRBJ2-7|TRBV2|TRBD1
TGTGCCAGCAGTGAGTGGACAGGGGGCGAGATGCGGTACTTC
CASSEWTGGEMRYF
>few|TRBJ2-7|TRBV6-2/TRBV6-3|.
TGTGCCAGCAGTTACTCCGCGGCTAGCGCTACCTACGAGCAGTACTTC
CASSYSAASATYEQYF
>few|TRBJ2-1|TRBV25-1|TRBD2
TGTGCCAGCAGTGATACTAGCGGGAGCTCCTACAATGAGCAGTTCTTC
CASSDTSGSSYNEQFF
>.|TRBJ1-4|TRBV7-8|.
TGTGCCAGCAGCTTAGCTGAAAAGGAGGGAGAAAAACTGTTTTTT
CASSLAEKEGEKLFF
>few|TRBJ2-7|TRBV10-3|TRBD2
TGTGCCATCAGTGAGCCGGGAGGCGAGCAGTACTTC
CAISEPGGEQYF
>.|TRBJ1-5|TRBV20-1|.
TGCAGTGTCGCGCGGGGTAGCAATCAGCCCCAGCATTTT
CSVARGSNQPQHF
>many|TRBJ2-7|TRBV28|.
TGTGCCAGCAGTTTATGGGGCCAGATCGGCTACGAGCAGTACTTC
CASSLWGQIGYEQYF
>few|TRBJ1-4|TRBV12-3/TRBV12-4|TRBD1
TGTGCCAGCAGTTTTACTGGGACAGCTTCTGGGGAAAAACTGTTTTTT
CASSFTGTASGEKLFF
>.|TRBJ2-7|TRBV6-2/TRBV6-3|.
TGTGCCAGCAGTTACAGTCGGATCAGGGGCGAGCAGTACTTC
CASSYSRIRGEQYF